The sequence of this T cell receptor beta chain was determined in a study of identical twins. Study-level findings and limits: Twins shared beta out-of-frame sequences in excess, but this excess was weaker. A lower insertion count was a feature of abundant cord blood beta clonotypes, with no such feature in memory repertoires. The authors noted that invariant MAIT and iNKT cells could partly confound zero-insertion analyses.

Note on this clonotype: No antigen is known for it.

This CDR3 has 16 amino acids. Germline CDR1 and CDR2: SGHDT and YYEEEE. V dropped 0 bases and J dropped 3; count of bases not matched to a gene: 4. It was template switching that added a universal primer site, and there were unique molecular identifiers on the cDNA. TCRdb analysed the 5' RACE reads with MiXCR anew, one entry per CDR3 protein. Among approximately 300,000 distinct CDR3 sequences listed, roughly 9.7% were seen once. These data were also reused for a study on yellow fever vaccine responses in identical twins.

The chain employs TRBV5-6 and TRBJ2-2; 8 positions match TRBD2. This TCR came from a woman aged 18-30 years in good health. The sample consisted of CD8+ T cells sorted from blood. The CDR3 coding sequence is TGTGCCAGCAGCTTGGGAGCGGGGGCGGACACCGGGGAGCTGTTTTTT. Translation gives CASSLGAGADTGELFF. Looking up the rest from reference TRBV5-6 and TRBJ2-2 gives the full variable domain: DAGVTQSPTHLIKTRGQQVTLRCSPKSGHDTVSWYQQALGQGPQFIFQYYEEEERQRGNFPDRFSGHQFPNYSSELNVNALLLGDSALYLCASSLGAGADTGELFFGEGSRLTVL.